This TCR beta chain was captured by sequencing in a study of metastatic and nonmetastatic thyroid tumors. Study results and limitations: As reported, TCR beta diversity in blood and tumor was significantly higher in malignant thyroid tumors than in benign nodules.

In the authors' methods: Clinicopathological groups of papillary thyroid cancer showed CDR3 differences that were used to build a distant-metastasis classifier. TCRdb re-clonotyped the PCR reads via MiXCR. The V and J calls were determined by TCRdb, not by the authors. The sample has about 69,000 clones, around 14% seen once. CDR3 size: 16 residues. Unmatched junction bases numbered 7, after V lost 0 bases and J lost 6 bases. Per germline, CDR1 MNHEY and CDR2 SVGAGI. This clone has at least ten counts. What it recognizes is unknown. Patients had received no treatment of any kind before thyroid surgery. This receptor was identified in a male donor with papillary thyroid cancer or a benign thyroid nodule (not recorded which). Some clones in this sample may be carry-over from other donors' samples. The sequenced material came from blood. The chain employs TRBV6-5 and TRBJ2-1, with 8 bases that match TRBD1. Here the CDR3 DNA reads TGTGCCAGCAGTTACTCGGGCATACAGGGGGGCAATGAGCAGTTCTTC. Encoded protein: CASSYSGIQGGNEQFF.